This T cell receptor beta chain was retrieved from a study of beta chain features in type 1 diabetes. General study points: It was not settled here whether HLA type affects TCRB rearrangement. The study found fewer insertions and more deletions at VDJ junctions in type 1 diabetes patients. Researchers report that Type 1 diabetes patients had moderately but significantly shorter TCRB CDR3s across all four CD4+ subsets.

Every bit of the isolated RNA underwent reverse transcription, so sequencing read expressed TCRB transcripts. Naive, central memory and regulatory T cell samples produced a mean of about 3.5 million reads. Profiled with immunoSEQ multiplex PCR; TCRdb holds only in-frame clones, not every one. This sample has approximately 360,000 clones, with around an eighth found just once. Per germline, CDR1 MNHEY and CDR2 SMNVEV (reference sequence). CDR3 length: 14 amino acids. Trimming stripped 3 bases from V and 5 bases from J, with 13 bases between. A CD45RO/CCR7/CD25/CD127/CD95/CD27 panel sorted naive, central memory, regulatory and stem cell-like memory CD4+ cells. The table lists this clone with a few counts. Its antigen is not known.

Sequencing was performed on naive CD4+ T cells from blood. This TCR was sampled from a woman younger than 35 with type 1 diabetes. This chain joins TRBV27 and TRBJ1-1; D uncertain. CDR3 sequence reads: CASSLWQTGTEAFF. CDR3 sequence (DNA): TGTGCCAGCAGTTTGTGGCAGACTGGTACTGAAGCTTTCTTT.